Listed below are T cell receptor beta chains from one sample, sequenced in a study of glioma-infiltrating T cells after dendritic cell vaccination. Data came from immunoSEQ multiplex PCR; TCRdb stores just in-frame clones and leaves some out. The repertoire has more than 95,000 clones, 75% to 90% of them found once; the top ten carry about 5%. The source material was blood, sampled after dendritic cell vaccination. The receptors originated from a human donor with glioblastoma. Both conserved end residues are part of each CDR3. The D gene is left open where the match is weak. Only some rows state a clone size, as once, few, many or a class for expanded clones.

D gene	V gene	J gene	clone size	CDR3 DNA	CDR3 protein
NA	TRBV28	TRBJ2-4	NA	TGTGCCAGCAACCCCCCCGGGGGGCAGGGGAGTGCTTCAAACATTCAGTACTTC	CASNPPGGQGSASNIQYF
TRBD1	TRBV7-9	TRBJ2-7	once	TGTGCCAGCAGCTCGGGGACAGGGGGCAGGGAGCAGTACTTC	CASSSGTGGREQYF
NA	TRBV10-3	TRBJ2-7	NA	TGTGCCATCAGTGAAGGGGGGGGTGGCTACGAGCAGTACTTC	CAISEGGGGYEQYF
NA	TRBV27	TRBJ1-5	few	TGTGCCAGCAACGTCTGGCTCCTTCAGCCCCAGCATTTT	CASNVWLLQPQHF
NA	TRBV30	TRBJ2-4	NA	TGTGCCTGGGGTTCGACCGGGATTCCGTTCAAGGACATTCAGTACTTC	CAWGSTGIPFKDIQYF
NA	TRBV14	TRBJ2-2	NA	TGTGCCAGCAGCCAAGACAGGGTAAACACCGGGGAGCTGTTTTTT	CASSQDRVNTGELFF
NA	TRBV12-5	TRBJ1-6	NA	TGTGCTAGTGGTTTTGGGCCGTCTAATTCACCCCTCCACTTT	CASGFGPSNSPLHF
TRBD1	TRBV7-9	TRBJ1-1	once	TGTGCCAGCAGCTTCTTAACAGGGGAGGCGATGCTGGCCGCTTTCTTT	CASSFLTGEAMLAAFF
TRBD1	TRBV28	TRBJ2-1	NA	TGTGCCAGCAGCCTAACAGGGGAGTGGAATGAGCAGTTCTTC	CASSLTGEWNEQFF
TRBD2	TRBV27	TRBJ2-3	NA	TGTGCCTCGTCTAGCGGGAGGCCTATCACAGATACGCAGTATTTT	CASSSGRPITDTQYF
TRBD1	TRBV6-1	TRBJ2-7	NA	TGTGCCAGCCCGGACAGGGCCTACGAGCAGTACTTC	CASPDRAYEQYF
TRBD1	TRBV2	TRBJ1-2	NA	TGTGCCAGCAGTGAGTCGGGACAGTATGGCTACACCTTC	CASSESGQYGYTF
TRBD1	TRBV6-4	TRBJ2-7	NA	TGTGCCAGCAGTGCAGAACCGGGACAGAGTTACGAGCAGTACTTC	CASSAEPGQSYEQYF
NA	TRBV11-2	TRBJ1-5	NA	TGTGCCAGCAGCCCGGGACTGGGTCAGCCCCAGCATTTT	CASSPGLGQPQHF
NA	TRBV4-1	TRBJ1-1	NA	TGCGCCAGCAGCCAAGCGCCTCGACAGCGTGAAGCTTTCTTT	CASSQAPRQREAFF
NA	TRBV18	TRBJ2-2	NA	TGTGCCAGCTCGTCCACAGCCTCAACCGCCAACACCGGGGAGCTGTTTTTT	CASSSTASTANTGELFF
TRBD1	TRBV6-1	TRBJ2-7	NA	TGTGCCAGCAGATATCTGGACAGGGTCCCCTACGAGCAGTACTTC	CASRYLDRVPYEQYF
TRBD2	TRBV5-1	TRBJ2-1	NA	TGCGCCAGCAGACGTGGGACTAGCGGGGGGGCCGGGCGGTTCAATGAGCAGTTCTTC	CASRRGTSGGAGRFNEQFF
TRBD2	TRBV11-2	TRBJ2-1	NA	TGTGCCAGCAGCTTAGAGAGGAGCGGGAGGGCCTCGGGCTACTGGGGTGAGCAGTTCTTC	CASSLERSGRASGYWGEQFF
NA	TRBV30	TRBJ2-3	NA	TGTGCCTGGAGCCAAGGGGTCTGGGTCGACACAGATACGCAGTATTTT	CAWSQGVWVDTDTQYF
NA	TRBV6-6	TRBJ1-2	NA	TGTGCCAGCAGTTATGTCGGGGGGGCTAACTATGGCTACACCTTC	CASSYVGGANYGYTF
NA	TRBV27	TRBJ1-2	NA	TGTGCCAGCAGTTTAGGGGGGGAGGACTATGGCTACACCTTC	CASSLGGEDYGYTF
NA	TRBV19	TRBJ2-1	NA	TGTGCCAGTAGCCACGGGACACAATACAATGAGCAGTTCTTC	CASSHGTQYNEQFF